Listed below are T cell receptor beta chains from one sample, sequenced in a study of blood T cells in healthy people across ages. A single record per CDR3 protein comes from TCRdb applying MiXCR to the 5' RACE reads. The repertoire holds over 1,300,000 distinct CDR3 sequences, 59% seen once, with 6.5% to 8% in the top ten. The sample taken for sequencing was blood. The receptor source for this set is a man aged 18 to 35 in good health. Both conserved end residues are part of each CDR3. A D gene is named only where the DNA matches it firmly. Clone size appears in some rows only: once, few, many, or a class for an expanded clone.

D | J | V | size | DNA | CDR3
TRBD2 | TRBJ2-7 | TRBV7-6 | many | TGTGCCAGCAGCTCTAGCGGGGTCTCCTACGAGCAGTACTTC | CASSSSGVSYEQYF
. | TRBJ2-5 | TRBV29-1 | few | TGCAGCGTTGGGGATGGCCAGGGAATGGGAGAGACCCAGTACTTC | CSVGDGQGMGETQYF
. | TRBJ2-1 | TRBV4-1 | once | TGCGCCAGCAGCCAAGGACCAGGTCCCTACAATGAGCAGTTCTTC | CASSQGPGPYNEQFF
. | TRBJ2-5 | TRBV27 | . | TGTGCCAGCAGTTTATCTGGGCAGGGGCGGGAGCAGTACTTC | CASSLSGQGREQYF
. | TRBJ2-1 | TRBV5-1 | . | TGCGCCAGCAGCTTGCTGCCCCAAACGAGGGAGAACTACAATGAGCAGTTCTTC | CASSLLPQTRENYNEQFF
. | TRBJ1-1 | TRBV6-2/TRBV6-3 | once | TGTGCCAGCAGCGTCAACGTCGTGGCAGGGTTGGGTGAAGCTTTCTTT | CASSVNVVAGLGEAFF
. | TRBJ2-1 | TRBV7-2 | few | TGTGCCAGCAGCTCCCAAACGGCGGGACCTAACAATGAGCAGTTCTTC | CASSSQTAGPNNEQFF
. | TRBJ2-7 | TRBV6-1 | once | TGTGCCAGCAGTAACCGACAACGGCCCTACGAGCAGTACTTC | CASSNRQRPYEQYF
TRBD2 | TRBJ2-1 | TRBV30 | . | TGTGCCTGGGGGAAACTAGCGGGAGGTGGTGAGCAGTTCTTC | CAWGKLAGGGEQFF
TRBD2 | TRBJ2-7 | TRBV12-3/TRBV12-4 | . | TGTGCCAGCAGCTCACTTCAGACTAGCGGCTTCTACGAGCAGTACTTC | CASSSLQTSGFYEQYF
. | TRBJ1-1 | TRBV12-3/TRBV12-4 | . | TGTGCCAGCAGTTTTAAATCGAACACTGAAGCTTTCTTT | CASSFKSNTEAFF
. | TRBJ2-7 | TRBV7-2 | . | TGTGCCAGCAGCCCAAAGATTAGCTCCTACGAGCAGTACTTC | CASSPKISSYEQYF
. | TRBJ1-4 | TRBV18 | . | TGTGCCAGCTCACCGCAGTCCTCGGCGGCTAATGAAAAACTGTTTTTT | CASSPQSSAANEKLFF
. | TRBJ1-5 | TRBV5-8 | . | TGTGCCAGCAGCTTGGTCGCGGGGATTGGGAATCAGCCCCAGCATTTT | CASSLVAGIGNQPQHF
. | TRBJ2-5 | TRBV29-1 | few | TGCAGCGTTGAAGATCCTGCCAGGGGACAAGAGACCCAGTACTTC | CSVEDPARGQETQYF
TRBD1 | TRBJ2-7 | TRBV7-2 | . | TGTGCCAGCAGCTTAGAAGCAGGGACAGTCTACGAGCAGTACTTC | CASSLEAGTVYEQYF
. | TRBJ1-6 | TRBV7-6 | few | TGTGCCAGCAGCTCTCGAGTTGGGGATCCGAATTCACCCCTCCACTTT | CASSSRVGDPNSPLHF
. | TRBJ1-1 | TRBV24-1 | . | TGTGCCACCAGCGTTAACACTGAAGCTTTCTTT | CATSVNTEAFF
. | TRBJ1-2 | TRBV13 | . | TGTGCCAGCAGCCCGCGTCATTCAGAAGTCCGTGGCTACACCTTC | CASSPRHSEVRGYTF
. | TRBJ1-6 | TRBV6-2/TRBV6-3 | . | TGTGCCAGCAGTTATCTTGAGGACGGTTCTACCCTTAATTCACCCCTCCACTTT | CASSYLEDGSTLNSPLHF
. | TRBJ1-4 | TRBV27 | . | TGTGCCAGCAGTTCCCGGGCTGGGGAAAAACTGTTTTTT | CASSSRAGEKLFF
. | TRBJ1-3 | TRBV10-3 | . | TGTGCCTACGGGGTCTCGGGGACTGCAGGAAACACCATATATTTT | CAYGVSGTAGNTIYF
. | TRBJ2-7 | TRBV6-6 | . | TGTGCCAGCACCGACGGCTCCGGGACCATATACGAGCAGTACTTC | CASTDGSGTIYEQYF
TRBD2 | TRBJ2-2 | TRBV18 | . | TGTGCCAGCCCGGGACTATCCACCGGGGAGCTGTTTTTT | CASPGLSTGELFF
TRBD1 | TRBJ2-7 | TRBV2 | . | TGTGCCAGCAGTGAGGGGACAGGGAGCGAGCAGTACTTC | CASSEGTGSEQYF
TRBD2 | TRBJ2-7 | TRBV10-3 | few | TGTGCCATTCGGGGGGAGTCCTACGAGCAGTACTTC | CAIRGESYEQYF
TRBD1 | TRBJ2-7 | TRBV7-2 | . | TGTGCCAGCAGCACCCTGGTGACAGGGGGTTCCTACGAGCAGTACTTC | CASSTLVTGGSYEQYF
. | TRBJ2-5 | TRBV28 | . | TGTGCCAGCAGTTCCCAGGGCAGGGGTGAGACCCAGTACTTC | CASSSQGRGETQYF
. | TRBJ2-5 | TRBV2 | . | TGTGCCAGCTCCGAGACGACTGACAGGATACACAATGAGCAGTACTTC | CASSETTDRIHNEQYF
. | TRBJ2-5 | TRBV29-1 | . | TGCAGCGTTGAGTTGGTGGGGGCCGGGGAGATCCAGTACTTC | CSVELVGAGEIQYF
. | TRBJ1-1 | TRBV29-1 | many | TGCAGCGTTGGCGTGAACACTGAAGCTTTCTTT | CSVGVNTEAFF
. | TRBJ2-3 | TRBV28 | . | TGTGCCAGCGAGTCTAGCACAGATACGCAGTATTTT | CASESSTDTQYF
. | TRBJ1-1 | TRBV4-1 | . | TGCGCCAGCAGTCACGATCCGGGACATAACACTGAAGCTTTCTTT | CASSHDPGHNTEAFF
TRBD2 | TRBJ2-5 | TRBV20-1 | . | TGCAGTGCTAATCCGGGGGGAGAGACCCAGTACTTC | CSANPGGETQYF
. | TRBJ2-7 | TRBV5-5 | once | TGTGCCAGCAGCTTACTGCGGATCAACGAGCAGTACTTC | CASSLLRINEQYF
TRBD1 | TRBJ1-6 | TRBV6-2/TRBV6-3 | . | TGTGCCAGCAGTTACTCGGACAGGGGGACACCCCTCCACTTT | CASSYSDRGTPLHF
TRBD2 | TRBJ2-7 | TRBV27 | . | TGTGCCAGCAGTTTCGTTCCGGGGGGAAAGCCCTACGAGCAGTACTTC | CASSFVPGGKPYEQYF
TRBD1 | TRBJ1-2 | TRBV2 | . | TGTGCCAGTGTACAGGGGGAGAGCTATGGCTACACCTTC | CASVQGESYGYTF
. | TRBJ1-4 | TRBV6-6 | . | TGTGCCAGCAGTGCCGGGCACACCACGGGTGAAAAACTGTTTTTT | CASSAGHTTGEKLFF
TRBD2 | TRBJ2-2 | TRBV4-1 | . | TGCGCCAGCAGCCCGGTAGCGGGGGGATCTTCCGGGGAGCTGTTTTTT | CASSPVAGGSSGELFF
. | TRBJ2-7 | TRBV20-1 | . | TGCAGTGCAGCCCGGGGCCGGGGCTCCTACGAGCAGTACTTC | CSAARGRGSYEQYF
. | TRBJ2-1 | TRBV6-6 | few | TGTGCCAGCAGTTACGAGGGAAATACCTACAATGAGCAGTTCTTC | CASSYEGNTYNEQFF
TRBD2 | TRBJ2-1 | TRBV10-1 | . | TGCGCCAGCAGCGCGGGACTAGCGGGGCAGTTCTTC | CASSAGLAGQFF
. | TRBJ1-6 | TRBV5-1 | few | TGCGCCAGCAGCTTGAGAGGTCCGGGCTCCTATAATTCACCCCTCCACTTT | CASSLRGPGSYNSPLHF